This T cell receptor (beta chain) was sequenced in a study of beta chain features in type 1 diabetes. Study-wide points: For Type 1 diabetes patients, all four CD4+ subsets carried TCRB CDR3s that were moderately but significantly shorter.

V lost 1 base, J lost 4 bases, and 8 bases lay in between. Germline CDR1 reads GTSNPN; CDR2 reads SVGIG (reference sequence). This CDR3 comprises 13 residues. This clone was seen only a few times. The antigen is not known. cDNA synthesis used the whole RNA isolate, giving expressed TCRB sequences. Libraries were prepared by immunoSEQ multiplex PCR; TCRdb keeps only in-frame clonotypes and omits some of them. The data hold over 650,000 clones, with roughly an eighth observed a single time. This receptor was taken from a man between 18 and 35 years old with type 1 diabetes. The chain combines TRBV30 with TRBJ1-5; D is undetermined. The specimen was naive CD4+ T cells from blood. The CDR3 DNA reads as TGTGCCTGGAGTGCAACCTTTAATCAGCCCCAGCATTTT. Amino acid sequence: CAWSATFNQPQHF.